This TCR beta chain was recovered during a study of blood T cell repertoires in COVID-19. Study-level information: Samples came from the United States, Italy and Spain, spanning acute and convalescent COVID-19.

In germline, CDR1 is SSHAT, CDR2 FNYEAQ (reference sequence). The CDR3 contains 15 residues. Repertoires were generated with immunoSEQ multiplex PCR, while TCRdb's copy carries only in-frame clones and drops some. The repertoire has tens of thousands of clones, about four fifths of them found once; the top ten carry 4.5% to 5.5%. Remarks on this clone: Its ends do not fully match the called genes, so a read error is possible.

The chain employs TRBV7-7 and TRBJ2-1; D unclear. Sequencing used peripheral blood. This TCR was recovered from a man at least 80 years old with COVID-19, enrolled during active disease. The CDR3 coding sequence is TGTGCTAGCAGCTTATCGTCAGGTCAGAGCAATGAGCAGTTCTTC. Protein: CASSLSSGQSNEQFF.